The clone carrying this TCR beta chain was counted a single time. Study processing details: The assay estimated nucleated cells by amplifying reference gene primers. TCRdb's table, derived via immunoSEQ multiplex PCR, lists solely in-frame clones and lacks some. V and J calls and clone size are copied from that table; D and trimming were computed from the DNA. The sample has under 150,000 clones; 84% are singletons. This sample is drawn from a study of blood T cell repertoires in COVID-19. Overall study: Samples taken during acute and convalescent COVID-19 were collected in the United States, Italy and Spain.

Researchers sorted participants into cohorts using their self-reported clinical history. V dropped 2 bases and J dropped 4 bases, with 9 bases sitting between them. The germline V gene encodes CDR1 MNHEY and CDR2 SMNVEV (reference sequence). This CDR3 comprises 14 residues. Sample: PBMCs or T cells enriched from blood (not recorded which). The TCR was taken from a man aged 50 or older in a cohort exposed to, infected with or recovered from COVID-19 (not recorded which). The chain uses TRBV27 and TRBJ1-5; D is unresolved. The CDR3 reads CASSLPGFNQPQHF. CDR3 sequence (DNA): TGTGCCAGCAGTTTACCGGGGTTTAATCAGCCCCAGCATTTT.